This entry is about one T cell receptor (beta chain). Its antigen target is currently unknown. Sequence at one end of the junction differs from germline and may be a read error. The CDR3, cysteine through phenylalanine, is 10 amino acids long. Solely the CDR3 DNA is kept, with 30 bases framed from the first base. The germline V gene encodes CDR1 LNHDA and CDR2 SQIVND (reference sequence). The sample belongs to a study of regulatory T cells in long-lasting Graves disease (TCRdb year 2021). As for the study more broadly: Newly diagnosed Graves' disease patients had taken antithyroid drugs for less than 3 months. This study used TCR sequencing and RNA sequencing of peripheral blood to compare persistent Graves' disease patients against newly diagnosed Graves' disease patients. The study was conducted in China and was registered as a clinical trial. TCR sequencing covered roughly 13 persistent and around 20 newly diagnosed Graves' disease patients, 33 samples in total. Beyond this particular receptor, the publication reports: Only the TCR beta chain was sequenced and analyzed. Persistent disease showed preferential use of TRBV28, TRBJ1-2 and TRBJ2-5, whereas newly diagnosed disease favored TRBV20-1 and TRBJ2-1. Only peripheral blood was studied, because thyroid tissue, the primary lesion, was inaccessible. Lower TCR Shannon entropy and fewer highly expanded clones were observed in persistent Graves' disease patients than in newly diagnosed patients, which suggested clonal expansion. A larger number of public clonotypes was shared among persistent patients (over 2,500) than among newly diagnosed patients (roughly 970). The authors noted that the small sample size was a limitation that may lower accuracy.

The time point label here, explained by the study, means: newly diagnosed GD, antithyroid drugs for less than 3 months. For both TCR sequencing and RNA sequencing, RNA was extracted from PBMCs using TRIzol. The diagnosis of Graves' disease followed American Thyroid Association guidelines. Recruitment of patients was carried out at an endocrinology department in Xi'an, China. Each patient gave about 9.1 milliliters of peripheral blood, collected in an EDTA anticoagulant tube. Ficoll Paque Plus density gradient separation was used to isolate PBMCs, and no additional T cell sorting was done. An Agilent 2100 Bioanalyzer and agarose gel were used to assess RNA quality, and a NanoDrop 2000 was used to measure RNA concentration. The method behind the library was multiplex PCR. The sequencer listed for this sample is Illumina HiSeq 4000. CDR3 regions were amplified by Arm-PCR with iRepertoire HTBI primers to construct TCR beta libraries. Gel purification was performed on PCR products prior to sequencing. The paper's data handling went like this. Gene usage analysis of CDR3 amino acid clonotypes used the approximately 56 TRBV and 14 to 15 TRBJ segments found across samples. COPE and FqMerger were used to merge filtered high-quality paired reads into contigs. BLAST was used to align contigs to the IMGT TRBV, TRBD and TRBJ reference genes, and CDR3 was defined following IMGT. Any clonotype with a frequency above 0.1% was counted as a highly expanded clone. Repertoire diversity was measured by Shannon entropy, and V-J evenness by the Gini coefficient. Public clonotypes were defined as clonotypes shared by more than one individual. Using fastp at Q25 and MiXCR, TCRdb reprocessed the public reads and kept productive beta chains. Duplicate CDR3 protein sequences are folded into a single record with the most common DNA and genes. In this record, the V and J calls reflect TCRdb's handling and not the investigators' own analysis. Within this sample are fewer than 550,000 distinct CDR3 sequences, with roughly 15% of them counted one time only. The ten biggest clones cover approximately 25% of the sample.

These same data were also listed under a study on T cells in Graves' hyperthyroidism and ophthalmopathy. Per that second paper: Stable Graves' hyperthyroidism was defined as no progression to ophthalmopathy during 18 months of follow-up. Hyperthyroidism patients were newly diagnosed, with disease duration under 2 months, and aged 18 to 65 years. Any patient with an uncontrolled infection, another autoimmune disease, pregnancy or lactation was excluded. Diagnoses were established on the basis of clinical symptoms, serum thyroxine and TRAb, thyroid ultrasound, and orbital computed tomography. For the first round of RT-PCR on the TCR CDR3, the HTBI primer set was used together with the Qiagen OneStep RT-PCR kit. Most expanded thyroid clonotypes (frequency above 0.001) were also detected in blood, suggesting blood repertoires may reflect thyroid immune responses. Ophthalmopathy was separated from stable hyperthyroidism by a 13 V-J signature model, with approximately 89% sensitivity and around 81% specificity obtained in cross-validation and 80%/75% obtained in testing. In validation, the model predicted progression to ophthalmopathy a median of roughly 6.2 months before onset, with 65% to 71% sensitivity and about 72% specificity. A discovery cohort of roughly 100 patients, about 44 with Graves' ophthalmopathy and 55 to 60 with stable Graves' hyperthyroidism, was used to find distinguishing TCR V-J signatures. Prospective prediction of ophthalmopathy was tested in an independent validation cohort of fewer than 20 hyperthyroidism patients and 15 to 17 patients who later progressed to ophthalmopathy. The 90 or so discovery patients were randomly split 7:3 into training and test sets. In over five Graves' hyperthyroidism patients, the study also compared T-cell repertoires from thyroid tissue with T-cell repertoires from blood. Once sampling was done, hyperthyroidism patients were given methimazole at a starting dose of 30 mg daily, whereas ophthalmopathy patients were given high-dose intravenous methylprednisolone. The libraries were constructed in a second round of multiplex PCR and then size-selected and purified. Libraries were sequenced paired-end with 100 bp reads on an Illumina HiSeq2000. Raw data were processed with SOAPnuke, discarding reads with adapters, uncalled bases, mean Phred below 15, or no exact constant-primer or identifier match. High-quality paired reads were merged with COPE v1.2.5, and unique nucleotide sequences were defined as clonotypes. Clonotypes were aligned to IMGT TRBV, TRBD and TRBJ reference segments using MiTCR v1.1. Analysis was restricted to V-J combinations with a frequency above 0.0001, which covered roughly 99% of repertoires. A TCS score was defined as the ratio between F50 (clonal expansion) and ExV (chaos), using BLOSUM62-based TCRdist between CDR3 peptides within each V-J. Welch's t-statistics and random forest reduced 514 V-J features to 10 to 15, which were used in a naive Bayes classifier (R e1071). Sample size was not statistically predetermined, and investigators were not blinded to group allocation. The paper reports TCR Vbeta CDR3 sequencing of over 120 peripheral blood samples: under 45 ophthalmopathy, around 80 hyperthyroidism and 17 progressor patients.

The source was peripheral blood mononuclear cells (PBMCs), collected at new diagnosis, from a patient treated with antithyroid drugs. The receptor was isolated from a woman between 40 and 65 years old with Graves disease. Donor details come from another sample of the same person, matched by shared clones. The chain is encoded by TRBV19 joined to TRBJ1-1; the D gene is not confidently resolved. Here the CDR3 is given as CASSDTEALF. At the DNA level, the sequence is TGTGCCAGTAGCGACACTGAAGCTCTCTTT. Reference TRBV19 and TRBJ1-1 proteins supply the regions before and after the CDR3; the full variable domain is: DGGITQSPKYLFRKEGQNVTLSCEQNLNHDAMYWYRQDPGQGLRLIYYSQIVNDFQKGDIAEGYSVSREKKESFPLTVTSAQKNPTAFYLCASSDTEALFGQGTRLTVV.